The T cell receptor (beta chain) described here comes from a study of T cell repertoires in cytomegalovirus infection. General observations from the study: CMV carriers having the relevant HLA were flagged by cumulative public TCR beta family frequency. In two of eight donors, the top clonotype was HLA-C-restricted CMV-specific.

MiXCR was run by TCRdb on the reads, yielding one entry per CDR3 protein. The sample shows approximately 500,000 distinct CDR3 sequences, approximately 17% of them seen only once. CDR1 MGHRA and CDR2 YSYEKL come from the germline V gene. V dropped 0 bases and J dropped 7 bases, with 7 bases sitting between them. CDR3 length equals 13 residues. This clonotype was picked up many times. Its antigen remains unidentified. The sequence derives from a human donor in good health (CMV status not recorded). Some clones in this sample may be carry-over from other donors' samples. The sequenced sample was CD8+ T cells from PBMCs. The chain links TRBV4-1 to TRBJ2-1; D is unresolved. CDR3 sequence reads: CASSQDTKNEQFF. The CDR3 bases are TGCGCCAGCAGCCAAGATACCAAGAATGAGCAGTTCTTC.